This T cell receptor (beta chain) was retrieved from a study of T-cell memory formation after mild COVID-19. TCRdb recomputed calls from the 5' RACE reads with MiXCR, one row per CDR3 protein. This table holds about 190,000 distinct CDR3 sequences, approximately 20% found once. The CDR3 sequence is 14 residues long. CDR1 is SGHTA, CDR2 FQGNSA, per germline. The J segment lost 3 bases and the V segment lost 5 bases, leaving 6 bases of the junction unmatched. Many counts were recorded for this clonotype. The sample comprised PBMCs or a T cell subset sorted from them (not recorded which). The rearrangement joins TRBV7-2 to TRBJ2-7; 8 bases align to TRBD1. The source of this sequence is an adult woman who had mild COVID-19 (a few samples of this study predate the infection). Cell type and time point are not known. The CDR3: CASSPGQANYEQYF. In nucleotides, the CDR3 is TGTGCCAGCAGCCCGGGACAGGCTAACTACGAGCAGTACTTC.